A selection of T cell receptor beta chains follows, all from one sample in a study of a mutant IDH1 vaccine in newly diagnosed glioma. No antigen has been identified for these receptors. TCRdb's copy holds only in-frame clones and misses some; the assay was immunoSEQ multiplex PCR. The sample lists some 60,000 clones, roughly four fifths occurring once. Sample: PBMCs, taken from a glioma patient whose treatment included an IDH1 peptide vaccine. The receptors here all came from a young man with glioma. The CDR3 runs from the conserved cysteine through the conserved F or W. The D gene is left open where the match is weak. The size entry is marked missing in some rows and otherwise reads once, few, many or a size class.

j_call v_call clone_size d_call cdr3_nt cdr3_aa
TRBJ2-1 TRBV10-3 - TRBD2 TGTGCCATCGGCCCCAGTCCCACTAGCGGGGGGGCTCGTGAGCAGTTCTTC CAIGPSPTSGGAREQFF
TRBJ2-7 TRBV7-2 - - TGTGCCAGCAGTTCGCAGGAGGGCCTGACTCGACGCTACGAGCAGTACTTC CASSSQEGLTRRYEQYF
TRBJ2-1 TRBV9 - TRBD1 TGTGCCAGCAGCCCAGGGACAGGGCTACACAATGAGCAGTTCTTC CASSPGTGLHNEQFF
TRBJ1-2 TRBV9 - TRBD1 TGTGCCAGCAGTGATCTATCCGGGACAGGGTCCTATGGCTACACCTTC CASSDLSGTGSYGYTF
TRBJ2-1 TRBV5-5 - - TGTGCCAGCAGCTCCGGGTCCTACAATGAGCAGTTCTTC CASSSGSYNEQFF
TRBJ2-1 TRBV18 - TRBD1 TGTGCCAGCTCACAACGGACAGGGGCAGGGAATGAGCAGTTCTTC CASSQRTGAGNEQFF
TRBJ2-7 TRBV28 - TRBD1 TGTGCCAGCCTTTCGCCCCCGGGACAGGGTGACTACGAGCAGTACTTC CASLSPPGQGDYEQYF
TRBJ2-5 TRBV6-4 once TRBD2 TGTGCCACCGCAGCGGGGGCCAGGGAGACCCAGTACTTC CATAAGARETQYF
TRBJ1-5 TRBV2 - - TGTGCCAGCAGCGGGGCGCCCAATCAGCCCCAGCATTTT CASSGAPNQPQHF
TRBJ2-2 TRBV19 - TRBD1 TGTGCCAGTAGTATAGGGGGACAGGGAGTGGCCGGGGAGCTGTTTTTT CASSIGGQGVAGELFF
TRBJ1-2 TRBV4-1 once TRBD1 TGCGCCAGCAGCCAAGAGGGCAGGGGGGCCTATGGCTACACCTTC CASSQEGRGAYGYTF
TRBJ1-1 TRBV18 - TRBD1 TGTGCCAGCTCACAGGACAGGTCGAACACTGAAGCTTTCTTT CASSQDRSNTEAFF
TRBJ1-3 TRBV7-2 - - TGTGCCAGCAGCACCACGGTCGGACAGGGAAACACCATATATTTT CASSTTVGQGNTIYF
TRBJ2-2 TRBV2 - - TGTGCCAGCAGTGACATAATAACCCGCTCCGGGGAGCTGTTTTTT CASSDIITRSGELFF
TRBJ2-3 TRBV5-1 - - TGCGCCAGCAGCTTGGAAGATACGCAGTATTTT CASSLEDTQYF
TRBJ2-7 TRBV28 - TRBD1 TGTGCCAGCAAGGCGAACAGGGGCGAGCAGTACTTC CASKANRGEQYF
TRBJ1-2 TRBV19 - TRBD1 TGTGCCAGTAGTAGTCCGGGACAGGGGGCCAACGACTATGGCTACACCTTC CASSSPGQGANDYGYTF
TRBJ1-1 TRBV11-2 few TRBD1 TGTGCCAGCACCTCCGGGGGGACAGTCATGTCAGAAGCTTTCTTT CASTSGGTVMSEAFF
TRBJ2-7 TRBV28 - - TGTGCCAGCAGTTTATCGTCTCCCTACGAGCAGTACTTC CASSLSSPYEQYF
TRBJ1-5 TRBV18 - TRBD1 TGTGCCAGCTCACCACCGGGACAGGGGGCTCAGCCCCAGCATTTT CASSPPGQGAQPQHF
TRBJ2-1 TRBV7-8 - TRBD2 TGTGCCAGCAGCTTAAGCTCTAGCGGGGGCGAGCAGTTCTTC CASSLSSSGGEQFF
TRBJ2-2 TRBV7-6 - - TGTGCCAGCAGCTTAGCAATTGGGTCCACCGGGGAGCTGTTTTTT CASSLAIGSTGELFF
TRBJ2-1 TRBV7-9 few - TGTGCCAGCAGCTTAAGGGGTGGGGATGAGCAGTTCTTC CASSLRGGDEQFF
TRBJ1-1 TRBV19 - - TGTGCCACCACTTACGGGAGCACTGAAGCTTTCTTT CATTYGSTEAFF
TRBJ2-5 TRBV10-3 - - TGTGCCATCAGTGAGTCTGGTATCTGGTCAGGAGAAAAAGAGACCCAGTACTTC CAISESGIWSGEKETQYF
TRBJ1-1 TRBV15 - TRBD1 TGTGCCACCAGCAGAGTAAGCAGCAGGGGGCAGGGAGCTTTCTTT CATSRVSSRGQGAFF
TRBJ2-3 TRBV7-8 - - TGTGCCAGCAGCCCCCGCCCAGATACGCAGTATTTT CASSPRPDTQYF
TRBJ1-2 TRBV2 - - TGTGCCAGCAGTGAAGTGGCAACTAATTGGGGCGGCTACACCTTC CASSEVATNWGGYTF
TRBJ2-5 TRBV29-1 - TRBD2 TGCAGCGTTCCCGACCCACAGCGGGGGGGCTTGGAGACCCAGTACTTC CSVPDPQRGGLETQYF
TRBJ2-6 TRBV9 - - TGTGCCAGCAGCGCTGTAGCTGGGGCCAACGTCCTGACTTTC CASSAVAGANVLTF
TRBJ1-3 TRBV7-8 - - TGTGCCAGCAGCTATTCAGGGAACTCTGGAAACACCATATATTTT CASSYSGNSGNTIYF
TRBJ2-7 TRBV6-5 - TRBD1 TGTGCCAGCAGTTACGCAACAGGGGTACCGAGGTACGAGCAGTACTTC CASSYATGVPRYEQYF
TRBJ1-1 TRBV6-5 - - TGTGCCAGCAGTTATGTCGGGGGGCCCACTGAAGCTTTCTTT CASSYVGGPTEAFF
TRBJ1-4 TRBV6-5 - - TGTGCCAGCAGTTACTCGACGGGGAATGAAAAACTGTTTTTT CASSYSTGNEKLFF
TRBJ1-5 TRBV28 - TRBD1 TGTGCCAGCAGTGACCCGGGACAGGGGAGGGGTCAGCCCCAGCATTTT CASSDPGQGRGQPQHF
TRBJ2-1 TRBV2 - TRBD1 TGTGCCAGCAGTGAAGCCGACAGGGTCTGGCAGTTCTTC CASSEADRVWQFF
TRBJ2-2 TRBV28 - - TGTGCCAGCAGTTTGGGGTTAGCGGCGTCGAACACCGGGGAGCTGTTTTTT CASSLGLAASNTGELFF
TRBJ1-2 TRBV5-1 - - TGCGCCAGCCACTCGGGACGCCAGTACTATGGCTACACCTTC CASHSGRQYYGYTF
TRBJ1-1 TRBV19 - - TGTGCCAGTAGTATATGGGGAGTGACGAACACTGAAGCTTTCTTT CASSIWGVTNTEAFF
TRBJ1-2 TRBV30 - - TGTGCCTGGCGGGAAAACTATGGCTACACCTTC CAWRENYGYTF
TRBJ1-6 TRBV5-1 - - TGCGCCAGCAGCTTGGAGACTCCCAATTCACCCCTCCACTTT CASSLETPNSPLHF
TRBJ2-3 TRBV5-1 - TRBD2 TGCGCCAGCAGCTCCTTACCTCCTGGACTAGCGGGGGTAGTAGCAGATACGCAGTATTTT CASSSLPPGLAGVVADTQYF
TRBJ1-1 TRBV19 - TRBD1 TGTGCCAGTAGTGAACGGACAGGGGGAATTAACACTGAAGCTTTCTTT CASSERTGGINTEAFF
TRBJ1-5 TRBV2 - - TGTGCCAGCAGTGAAGCGCTTAGGGGGGCTACCCAGCCCCAGCATTTT CASSEALRGATQPQHF
TRBJ1-3 TRBV6-5 - - TGTGCCAGCAGTTTACGGGAGACTGGAAACACCATATATTTT CASSLRETGNTIYF
TRBJ1-2 TRBV6-4 - - TGTGCCAGCAGTGACTCTTTACAGTCCTATGGCTACACCTTC CASSDSLQSYGYTF
TRBJ1-4 TRBV13 - - TGTGCCAGCAGCTTAGCTCGGGGGAAGGCTAATGAAAAACTGTTTTTT CASSLARGKANEKLFF
TRBJ2-2 TRBV30 - - TGTGCCTGGAGTGTATTGGGGGCCGGGGAGCTGTTTTTT CAWSVLGAGELFF
TRBJ1-1 TRBV11-2 - TRBD1 TGTGCCAGCAGCCGGGACAGGGGCTATACTGAAGCTTTCTTT CASSRDRGYTEAFF
TRBJ1-5 TRBV5-1 - - TGCGCCAGCAGCCATACACCCACTCGGCAGCCCCAGCATTTT CASSHTPTRQPQHF
TRBJ2-1 TRBV7-6 - - TGTGCCAGCAGCTTAACAGTCTCGAACAATGAGCAGTTCTTC CASSLTVSNNEQFF
TRBJ2-3 TRBV9 - - TGTGCCAGCAGCGTACGCATTAGCACAGATACGCAGTATTTT CASSVRISTDTQYF
TRBJ1-2 TRBV4-1 - - TGCGCCAGCAGCCAAGATCGAGCAGGGGTCGATGGCTACACCTTC CASSQDRAGVDGYTF
TRBJ2-2 TRBV7-8 - TRBD1 TGTGCCAGCAGCTTATTACAGGGGGCAGCTTATAACACCGGGGAGCTGTTTTTT CASSLLQGAAYNTGELFF
TRBJ2-1 TRBV7-6 - TRBD2 TGTGCCTGCAATGCCGGGGGGGCCTCTCTGTCCTACAATGAGCAGTTCTTC CACNAGGASLSYNEQFF